The 11 T cell receptor beta chains listed next were all sequenced from one sample in a study of blood T cells in healthy people across ages. Combining a sample-barcoded 5' primer with a J-beta primer mix, a second PCR ran for about 7 to 11 cycles. TCRdb recomputed calls from the 5' RACE reads with MiXCR, one row per CDR3 protein. The sample lists roughly 410,000 distinct CDR3 sequences; approximately 52% were seen once. Sequencing used blood. These receptors were obtained from a man between 60 and 75 years old in good health.

This clonotype was picked up many times. The chain uses TRBV28 and TRBJ2-1; 12 nucleotides line up with TRBD2. Germline values: CDR1 MDHEN, CDR2 SYDVKM. The CDR3 extends over 14 amino acids. V was pared by 6 bases and J by 9 bases, with 6 bases of the junction left unmatched. The CDR3 DNA reads as TGTGCCAGCAGGGCTAGCGGGGGGGCGCGTGAGCAGTTCTTC. As protein: CASRASGGAREQFF.

A few counts support this clonotype. The chain recombines TRBV27 with TRBJ1-5; D gene ambiguous. The CDR3 spans 14 residues. V gave up 5 bases and J gave up 2 bases, with 10 bases separating them. In germline, CDR1 is MNHEY, CDR2 SMNVEV (reference sequence). CDR3 loop: CASSPIQGNQPQHF. CDR3 DNA: TGTGCCAGCAGTCCAATTCAGGGCAATCAGCCCCAGCATTTT.

This sequence joins TRBV5-4 and TRBJ2-7; D unresolved. The CDR3 length is 13 residues. Trimming shortened V by 1 base and J by 0 bases, and 5 bases separated the two germline ends. Germline CDR1 and CDR2: SGHNT and YYREEE (reference sequence). CDR3 region: CASSLISSYEQYF. As DNA, the CDR3 is TGTGCCAGCAGCTTGATTTCCTCCTACGAGCAGTACTTC. The full variable domain, with the rest looked up from reference TRBV5-4 and TRBJ2-7, is ETGVTQSPTHLIKTRGQQVTLRCSSQSGHNTVSWYQQALGQGPQFIFQYYREEENGRGNFPPRFSGLQFPNYSSELNVNALELDDSALYLCASSLISSYEQYFGPGTRLTVT.

The chain joins TRBV11-1 to TRBJ2-4; D not resolved. CDR3 length: 13 amino acids. Deletions cut 4 bases from V and 15 bases from J, with 19 bases between. Germline V lookup: CDR1 SGHAT, CDR2 FQDESV (reference sequence). The CDR3 region is CASSSQRSGGWYF. In DNA, the CDR3 is TGTGCCAGCAGCTCCCAGAGGAGTGGTGGATGGTACTTC.

The genes are TRBV20-1 and TRBJ1-2; D ambiguous. Trimming pared 0 bases from V and 4 bases from J, leaving 6 bases between. The CDR3 contains 12 residues. The germline CDR1 and CDR2 sequences are DFQATT and SNEGSKA (reference sequence). CDR3 loop: CSARDIGYGYTF. The CDR3 DNA sequence: TGCAGTGCTAGAGATATCGGCTATGGCTACACCTTC.

The chain combines TRBV3-1 with TRBJ2-7; a possible D gene is TRBD1 (6 bases). The germline CDR1 and CDR2 sequences are LGHDT and YNNKEL (reference sequence). The CDR3 has 15 residues. Trimming removed 0 bases from V and 3 bases from J, with 12 bases in between. CDR3 sequence reads: CASSQDPGQLYEQYF. In nucleotides, the CDR3 is TGTGCCAGCAGCCAAGACCCGGGACAACTCTACGAGCAGTACTTC.

Here the CDR3 reads CASSYSRGTSYEQYF. In DNA form, the CDR3 reads TGTGCCAGCAGTTACTCGAGAGGAACCTCCTACGAGCAGTACTTC. This chain uses TRBV6-5 with TRBJ2-7; unclear D gene. The CDR3 runs to 15 residues. The ends were cut back, 0 bases at V and 0 bases at J, with 9 bases in the middle. Looked up from germline, CDR1 is MNHEY and CDR2 is SVGAGI.

Concerning this clonotype itself: A junction end diverges from the germline sequence, so it may reflect a read error. The chain carries TRBV20-1 and TRBJ2-3; D unresolved. The CDR3 runs 14 residues. The germline gives CDR1 DFQATT, CDR2 SNEGSKA (reference sequence). DNA of the CDR3: TGCGGTGCTAGAGAGCGTCCCTGGACAGATACGCAGTATTTT. Protein: CGARERPWTDTQYF.

The rearrangement links TRBV2 to TRBJ2-1, with a tentative D call TRBD2 (5 bases). The V end lost 5 bases, the J end lost 10 bases, and 15 bases lay between the germline ends. Germline CDR1 and CDR2: SNHLY and FYNNEI. This CDR3 is 13 amino acids long. The CDR3 bases are TGTGCCAGCAGTCGACTACTGGGAGAGGAGCAGTTCTTC. Protein sequence: CASSRLLGEEQFF.

A remark on this clonotype: Relative to the germline gene, one junction end is altered; a read error may explain this. The V gene is TRBV7-2, the J gene TRBJ2-7; D tentatively reads TRBD1 or TRBD2 (6 bases each). The germline V gene encodes CDR1 SGHTA and CDR2 FQGNSA. This CDR3 spans 16 amino acids. For the CDR3, the DNA is TGTGCCAGCAGTTCCTGGGGGCTAGCGAACTCCTACGGGCAGTACTTC. Translated, it gives CASSSWGLANSYGQYF.

This clonotype was observed many times. The J gene is TRBJ1-6, the V gene TRBV3-1; tentative D call: TRBD1 (5 bases). The V gene's germline CDR1 is LGHDT and CDR2 YNNKEL (reference sequence). CDR3 length equals 14 residues. V lost 1 base, J lost 7 bases, and 8 bases lay in between. The CDR3 DNA reads TGTGCCAGCAGCCAAGGGGGCCCGAATTCACCCCTCCACTTT. Protein: CASSQGGPNSPLHF.